These T cell receptor beta chains were read from a single sample in a study of cytotoxic CD8 clonotypes in ibrutinib-treated CLL. Assay: immunoSEQ multiplex PCR; the TCRdb copy retains only in-frame clones and omits some. Of 65,000 to 90,000 clones in the sample, less than 90% were seen once. The sequences come from PBMCs, collected after 24 months of ibrutinib treatment. The receptors were gathered from a human donor with chronic lymphocytic leukemia. CDR3s include the opening cysteine and the closing phenylalanine or tryptophan. D genes are given only for firm matches. The size of a clone is reported for some rows only, either as once, few or many, or as a class for expanded clones.

J: TRBJ2-3; size: few; V: TRBV19; D: TRBD2; CDR3: CASSTRLAGGTDTQYF; DNA: TGTGCCAGTAGTACCAGACTAGCGGGAGGAACAGATACGCAGTATTTT
J: TRBJ2-3; size: -; V: TRBV7-9; D: -; CDR3: CASSLSRDTQYF; DNA: TGTGCCAGCAGCTTATCGAGGGATACGCAGTATTTT
J: TRBJ1-2; size: -; V: TRBV6-5; D: TRBD1; CDR3: CASSRGTANYGYTF; DNA: TGTGCCAGCAGCCGTGGGACAGCAAACTATGGCTACACCTTC
J: TRBJ2-7; size: -; V: TRBV4-2; D: TRBD2; CDR3: CASSPSGTSGRFYEQYF; DNA: TGTGCCAGCAGCCCCTCCGGGACTAGCGGGAGGTTCTACGAGCAGTACTTC
J: TRBJ2-1; size: -; V: TRBV5-4; D: -; CDR3: CASSLGGRGLPGEQFF; DNA: TGTGCCAGCAGCTTGGGTGGCAGGGGACTTCCCGGCGAGCAGTTCTTC
J: TRBJ2-7; size: -; V: TRBV11-1; D: TRBD1; CDR3: CASSLGLGTGVEQYF; DNA: TGTGCCAGCAGCTTAGGTCTCGGGACAGGCGTCGAGCAGTACTTC
J: TRBJ2-3; size: -; V: TRBV7-2; D: -; CDR3: CASSTRTPGLDTQYF; DNA: TGTGCCAGCAGCACCCGGACCCCAGGGCTAGATACGCAGTATTTT
J: TRBJ2-7; size: -; V: TRBV14; D: -; CDR3: CASSQVIGYEQYF; DNA: TGTGCCAGCAGCCAAGTAATTGGCTACGAGCAGTACTTC
J: TRBJ2-2; size: -; V: TRBV14; D: -; CDR3: CASSGRGWAGELFF; DNA: TGTGCCAGCAGTGGCAGGGGATGGGCCGGGGAGCTGTTTTTT
J: TRBJ2-1; size: -; V: TRBV19; D: -; CDR3: CASSASGTYPNNEQFF; DNA: TGTGCCAGTAGCGCCTCCGGGACCTATCCTAACAATGAGCAGTTCTTC
J: TRBJ2-2; size: once; V: TRBV15; D: TRBD1; CDR3: CATSMGQGARSTGELFF; DNA: TGTGCCACCAGCATGGGACAGGGGGCGCGATCCACCGGGGAGCTGTTTTTT
J: TRBJ2-5; size: few; V: TRBV2; D: -; CDR3: CASSETGVGGETQYF; DNA: TGTGCCAGCAGTGAAACGGGAGTTGGGGGAGAGACCCAGTACTTC
J: TRBJ2-5; size: few; V: TRBV30; D: -; CDR3: CAWNFSPQETQYF; DNA: TGTGCCTGGAATTTTAGTCCCCAAGAGACCCAGTACTTC
J: TRBJ2-7; size: -; V: TRBV28; D: -; CDR3: CASSSPGTGGHEQYF; DNA: TGTGCCAGCAGTTCCCCCGGTACAGGTGGCCACGAGCAGTACTTC
J: TRBJ1-1; size: -; V: TRBV5-1; D: -; CDR3: CASSLFGGEAFF; DNA: TGCGCCAGCAGCTTATTTGGAGGGGAGGCTTTCTTT
J: TRBJ2-5; size: many; V: TRBV7-2; D: TRBD2; CDR3: CASSLGAGGPVRTQYF; DNA: TGTGCCAGCAGCTTAGGGGCGGGAGGGCCAGTTAGGACCCAGTACTTC
J: TRBJ2-3; size: -; V: TRBV27; D: -; CDR3: CASSLREVDTQYF; DNA: TGTGCCAGCAGTTTACGTGAGGTAGATACGCAGTATTTT
J: TRBJ2-1; size: -; V: TRBV5-4; D: TRBD2; CDR3: CASTIAGLSYNEQFF; DNA: TGTGCCAGCACCATAGCGGGCCTATCCTACAATGAGCAGTTCTTC
J: TRBJ1-5; size: -; V: TRBV5-6; D: -; CDR3: CASSPGPNQPQHF; DNA: TGTGCCAGCAGCCCTGGACCGAACCAGCCCCAGCATTTT
J: TRBJ2-1; size: few; V: TRBV5-1; D: -; CDR3: CASSYDSSYNEQFF; DNA: TGCGCCAGCAGCTACGACTCCTCCTACAATGAGCAGTTCTTC
J: TRBJ2-2; size: -; V: TRBV5-6; D: -; CDR3: CASRTGLNTGELFF; DNA: TGTGCCAGCAGAACGGGCTTGAACACCGGGGAGCTGTTTTTT
J: TRBJ2-1; size: -; V: TRBV7-9; D: TRBD2; CDR3: CASSLAGTSGYNEQFF; DNA: TGTGCCAGCAGCTTAGCCGGGACTAGCGGATACAATGAGCAGTTCTTC
J: TRBJ2-3; size: -; V: TRBV27; D: -; CDR3: CASSFLQGTQYF; DNA: TGTGCCAGCAGTTTTCTGCAGGGCACGCAGTATTTT
J: TRBJ2-6; size: -; V: TRBV28; D: -; CDR3: CASSLSGAGANVLTF; DNA: TGTGCCAGCAGTTTGTCAGGGGCTGGGGCCAACGTCCTGACTTTC
J: TRBJ2-7; size: -; V: TRBV7-6; D: -; CDR3: CASSSGQGGYEQYF; DNA: TGTGCCAGCAGCTCCGGACAGGGAGGGTACGAGCAGTACTTC
J: TRBJ2-5; size: -; V: TRBV27; D: -; CDR3: CASSYSVGGQETQYF; DNA: TGTGCCAGCAGTTATTCCGTGGGGGGTCAAGAGACCCAGTACTTC
J: TRBJ2-4; size: -; V: TRBV19; D: -; CDR3: CASSSLPGDIQYF; DNA: TGTGCCAGTAGCTCACTCCCCGGGGACATTCAGTACTTC
J: TRBJ1-4; size: once; V: TRBV7-2; D: -; CDR3: CASHRSGVGPLFF; DNA: TGTGCCAGCCACCGGTCTGGGGTCGGCCCACTGTTTTTT
J: TRBJ2-7; size: -; V: TRBV27; D: TRBD1; CDR3: CASATDRAYEQYF; DNA: TGTGCCAGCGCAACGGACAGGGCCTACGAGCAGTACTTC
J: TRBJ1-5; size: few; V: TRBV6-1; D: -; CDR3: CASSDQVTGLNQPQHF; DNA: TGTGCCAGCAGTGATCAAGTAACCGGGTTAAATCAGCCCCAGCATTTT
J: TRBJ2-1; size: -; V: TRBV18; D: -; CDR3: CASSPQGGYNEQFF; DNA: TGTGCCAGCTCACCGCAGGGTGGTTACAATGAGCAGTTCTTC